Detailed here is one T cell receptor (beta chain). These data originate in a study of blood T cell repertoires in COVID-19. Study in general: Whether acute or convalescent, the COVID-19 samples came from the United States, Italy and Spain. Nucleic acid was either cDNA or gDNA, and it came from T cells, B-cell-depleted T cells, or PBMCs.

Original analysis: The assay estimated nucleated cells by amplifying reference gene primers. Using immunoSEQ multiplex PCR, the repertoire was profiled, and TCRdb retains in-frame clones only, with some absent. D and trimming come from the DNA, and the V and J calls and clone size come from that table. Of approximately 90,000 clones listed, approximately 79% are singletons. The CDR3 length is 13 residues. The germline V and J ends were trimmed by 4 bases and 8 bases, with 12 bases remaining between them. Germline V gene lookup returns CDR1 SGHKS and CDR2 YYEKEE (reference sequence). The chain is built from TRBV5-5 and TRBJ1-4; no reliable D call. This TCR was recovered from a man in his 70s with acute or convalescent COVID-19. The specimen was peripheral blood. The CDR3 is CASSPNPGEKLFF. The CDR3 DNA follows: TGTGCCAGCAGCCCCAATCCGGGGGAAAAACTGTTTTTT. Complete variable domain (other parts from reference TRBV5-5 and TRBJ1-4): DAGVTQSPTHLIKTRGQQVTLRCSPISGHKSVSWYQQVLGQGPQFIFQYYEKEERGRGNFPDRFSARQFPNYSSELNVNALLLGDSALYLCASSPNPGEKLFFGSGTQLSVL.